What follows describes a single T cell receptor (beta chain). Antigen unknown. Germline V lookup: CDR1 SGHDN, CDR2 FVKESK. The V and J ends lost 3 bases and 7 bases, in that order; junction bases with no gene match: 7. The CDR3 is 15 amino acids. The data originate from a study of cytomegalovirus exposure and HLA in healthy donors. Notes on the study in general: 87-base-pair reads could not separate some V segments, including TRBV6-2 and TRBV6-3.

The study ran its PCR with 60 Vbeta and 13 Jbeta primers. TCRdb's table, derived via immunoSEQ multiplex PCR, lists solely in-frame clones and lacks some. The sample contains under 250,000 clones, 82% of which appear only once. The receptor was isolated from a middle-aged man in good health and CMV-seropositive. This chain connects TRBV14 to TRBJ2-1; 9 bases are shared with TRBD2. The source material was PBMCs. The CDR3 DNA reads as TGTGCCAGCAGCCATTCGGGACTAGCCAAGAATGAGCAGTTCTTC. It codes for CASSHSGLAKNEQFF.